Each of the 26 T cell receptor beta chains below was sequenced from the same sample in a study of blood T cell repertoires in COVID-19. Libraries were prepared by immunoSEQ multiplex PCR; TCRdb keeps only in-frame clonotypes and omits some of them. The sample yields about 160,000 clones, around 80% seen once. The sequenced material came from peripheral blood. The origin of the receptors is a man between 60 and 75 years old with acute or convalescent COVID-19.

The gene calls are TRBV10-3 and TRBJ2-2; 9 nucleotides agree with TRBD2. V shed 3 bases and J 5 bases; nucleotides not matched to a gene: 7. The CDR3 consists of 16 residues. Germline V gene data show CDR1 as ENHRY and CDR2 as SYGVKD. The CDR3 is CAISERSGGGTGELFF. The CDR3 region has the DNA TGTGCCATCAGTGAACGTAGCGGGGGTGGGACCGGGGAGCTGTTTTTT.

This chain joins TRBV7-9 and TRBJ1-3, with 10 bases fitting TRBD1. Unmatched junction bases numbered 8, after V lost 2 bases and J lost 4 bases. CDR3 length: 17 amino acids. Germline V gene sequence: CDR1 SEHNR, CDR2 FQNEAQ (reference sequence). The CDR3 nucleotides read TGTGCCAGCAGCTTACGGCGGGGACAGGGGAGCGGAAACACCATATATTTT. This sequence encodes CASSLRRGQGSGNTIYF. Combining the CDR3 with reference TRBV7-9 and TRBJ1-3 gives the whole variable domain DTGVSQNPRHKITKRGQNVTFRCDPISEHNRLYWYRQTLGQGPEFLTYFQNEAQLEKSRLLSDRFSAERPKGSFSTLEIQRTEQGDSAMYLCASSLRRGQGSGNTIYFGEGSWLTVV.

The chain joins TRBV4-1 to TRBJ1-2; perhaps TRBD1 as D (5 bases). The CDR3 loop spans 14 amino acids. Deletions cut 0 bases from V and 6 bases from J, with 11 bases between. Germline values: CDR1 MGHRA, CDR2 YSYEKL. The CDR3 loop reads CASSQDSTGDGYTF. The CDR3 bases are TGCGCCAGCAGCCAAGATTCTACGGGGGATGGCTACACCTTC.

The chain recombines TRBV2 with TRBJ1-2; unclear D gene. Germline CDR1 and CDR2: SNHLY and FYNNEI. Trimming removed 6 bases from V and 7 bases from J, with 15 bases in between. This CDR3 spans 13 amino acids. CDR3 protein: CASSERVLRGYTF. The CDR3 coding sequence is TGTGCCAGCAGCGAGAGAGTACTCCGTGGCTACACCTTC.

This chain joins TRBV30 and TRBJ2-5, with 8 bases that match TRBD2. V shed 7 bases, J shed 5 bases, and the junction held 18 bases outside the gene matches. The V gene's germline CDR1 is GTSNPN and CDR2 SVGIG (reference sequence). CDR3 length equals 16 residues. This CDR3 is CASVHGGALARETQYF. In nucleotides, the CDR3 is TGTGCCTCCGTACACGGGGGGGCCCTCGCTAGGGAGACCCAGTACTTC. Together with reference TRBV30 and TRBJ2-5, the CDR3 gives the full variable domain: SQTIHQWPATLVQPVGSPLSLECTVEGTSNPNLYWYRQAAGRGLQLLFYSVGIGQISSEVPQNLSASRPQDRQFILSSKKLLLSDSGFYLCASVHGGALARETQYFGPGTRLLVL.

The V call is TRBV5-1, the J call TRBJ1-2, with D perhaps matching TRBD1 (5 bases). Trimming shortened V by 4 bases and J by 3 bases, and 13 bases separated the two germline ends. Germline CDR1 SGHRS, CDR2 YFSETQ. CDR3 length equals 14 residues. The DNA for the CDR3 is TGCGCCAGCAGCAGGACGACAGAGGACTATGGCTACACCTTC. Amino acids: CASSRTTEDYGYTF.

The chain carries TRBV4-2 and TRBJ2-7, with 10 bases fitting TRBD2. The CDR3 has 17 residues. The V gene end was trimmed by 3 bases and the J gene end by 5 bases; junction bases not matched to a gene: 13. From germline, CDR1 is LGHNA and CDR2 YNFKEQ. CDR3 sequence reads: CASSQLSSGGRSNEQYF. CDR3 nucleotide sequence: TGTGCCAGCAGCCAGCTAAGTAGCGGGGGGAGGAGTAACGAGCAGTACTTC.

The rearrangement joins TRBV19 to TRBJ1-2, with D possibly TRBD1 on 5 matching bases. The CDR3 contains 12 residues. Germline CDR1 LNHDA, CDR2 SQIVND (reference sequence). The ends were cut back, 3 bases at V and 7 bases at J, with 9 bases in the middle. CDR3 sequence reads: CASSILGGGYTF. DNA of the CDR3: TGTGCCAGTAGTATCCTCGGGGGTGGCTACACCTTC.

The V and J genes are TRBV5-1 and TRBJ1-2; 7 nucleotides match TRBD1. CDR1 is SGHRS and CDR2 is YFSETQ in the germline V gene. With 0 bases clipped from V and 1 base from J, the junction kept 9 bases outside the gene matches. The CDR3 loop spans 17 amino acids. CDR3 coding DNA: TGCGCCAGCAGCTTGGAACCTTCAGGGGGAGGTAACTATGGCTACACCTTC. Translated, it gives CASSLEPSGGGNYGYTF.

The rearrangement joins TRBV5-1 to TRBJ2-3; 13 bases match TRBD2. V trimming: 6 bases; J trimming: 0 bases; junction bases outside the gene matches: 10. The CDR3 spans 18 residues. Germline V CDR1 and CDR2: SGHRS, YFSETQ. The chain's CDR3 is CASIAGLAGITSTDTQYF. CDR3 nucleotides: TGCGCCAGCATTGCGGGACTAGCGGGGATAACTAGCACAGATACGCAGTATTTT.

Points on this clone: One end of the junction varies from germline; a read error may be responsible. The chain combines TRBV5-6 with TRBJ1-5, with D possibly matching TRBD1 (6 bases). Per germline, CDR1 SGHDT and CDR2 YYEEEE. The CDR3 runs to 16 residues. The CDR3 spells CASSNLKGESSQPQHF. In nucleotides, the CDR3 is TGTGCCAGCAGCAACCTTAAGGGGGAAAGCAGTCAGCCCCAGCATTTT.

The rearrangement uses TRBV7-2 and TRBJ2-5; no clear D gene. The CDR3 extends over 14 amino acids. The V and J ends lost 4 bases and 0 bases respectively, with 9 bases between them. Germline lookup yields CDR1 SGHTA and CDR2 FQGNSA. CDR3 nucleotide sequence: TGTGCCAGCAGCTCTCGTCCGGACCAAGAGACCCAGTACTTC. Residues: CASSSRPDQETQYF.

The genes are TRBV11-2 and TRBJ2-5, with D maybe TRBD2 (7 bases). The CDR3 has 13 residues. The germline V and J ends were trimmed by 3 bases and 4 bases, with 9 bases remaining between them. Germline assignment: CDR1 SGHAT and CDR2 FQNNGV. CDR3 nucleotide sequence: TGTGCCAGCAGCTTGGGGGGGCGAGAGACCCAGTACTTC. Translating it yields CASSLGGRETQYF.

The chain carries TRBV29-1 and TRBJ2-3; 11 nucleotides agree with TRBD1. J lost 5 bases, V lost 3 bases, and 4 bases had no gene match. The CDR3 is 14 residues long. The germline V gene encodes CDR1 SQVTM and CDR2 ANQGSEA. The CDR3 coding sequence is TGCAGCGTTGATGGGACAGGGGGGTTAGATACGCAGTATTTT. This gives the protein CSVDGTGGLDTQYF.

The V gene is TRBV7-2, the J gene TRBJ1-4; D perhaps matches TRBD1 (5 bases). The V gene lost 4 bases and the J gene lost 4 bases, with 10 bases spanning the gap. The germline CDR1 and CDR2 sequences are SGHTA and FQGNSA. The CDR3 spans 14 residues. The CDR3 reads CASSSRGINEKLFF. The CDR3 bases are TGTGCCAGCAGCTCCCGGGGGATTAATGAAAAACTGTTTTTT.

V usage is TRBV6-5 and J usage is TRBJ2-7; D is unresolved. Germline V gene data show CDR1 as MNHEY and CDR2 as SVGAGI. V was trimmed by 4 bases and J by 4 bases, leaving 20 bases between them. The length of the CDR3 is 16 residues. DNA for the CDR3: TGTGCCAGCAGTTCCACATCGACTCCATTTTTTTACGAGCAGTACTTC. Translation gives CASSSTSTPFFYEQYF.

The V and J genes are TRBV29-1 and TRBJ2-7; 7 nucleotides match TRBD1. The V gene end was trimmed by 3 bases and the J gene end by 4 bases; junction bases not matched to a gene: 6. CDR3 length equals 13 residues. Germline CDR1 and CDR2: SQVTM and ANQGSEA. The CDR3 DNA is TGCAGCGTTGATTCAGGACAGGAGTACGAGCAGTACTTC. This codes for CSVDSGQEYEQYF.

This chain's CDR3 is CASSEYIGDGYTF. Here the CDR3 DNA reads TGTGCCAGCAGTGAATATATCGGGGATGGCTACACCTTC. The chain links TRBV25-1 to TRBJ1-2, with D unresolved. The germline V gene encodes CDR1 MGHDK and CDR2 SYGVNS. Trimming took off 0 bases at V and 6 bases at J, with 8 bases between the two ends. This CDR3 contains 13 residues.

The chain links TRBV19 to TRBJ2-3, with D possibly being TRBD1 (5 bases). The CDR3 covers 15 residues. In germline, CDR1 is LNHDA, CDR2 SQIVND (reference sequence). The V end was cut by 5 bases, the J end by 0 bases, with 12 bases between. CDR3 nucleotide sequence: TGTGCCAGTAGTGGACGTGCAGGGAGCACAGATACGCAGTATTTT. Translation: CASSGRAGSTDTQYF. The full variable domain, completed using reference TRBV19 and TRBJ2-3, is DGGITQSPKYLFRKEGQNVTLSCEQNLNHDAMYWYRQDPGQGLRLIYYSQIVNDFQKGDIAEGYSVSREKKESFPLTVTSAQKNPTAFYLCASSGRAGSTDTQYFGPGTRLTVL.

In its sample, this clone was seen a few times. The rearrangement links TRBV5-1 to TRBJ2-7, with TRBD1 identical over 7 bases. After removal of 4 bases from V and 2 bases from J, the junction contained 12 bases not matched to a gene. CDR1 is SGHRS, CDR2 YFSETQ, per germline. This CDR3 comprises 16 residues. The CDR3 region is CASSLQRQGSAYEQYF. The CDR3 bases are TGCGCCAGCAGCCTACAAAGACAGGGAAGTGCCTACGAGCAGTACTTC.

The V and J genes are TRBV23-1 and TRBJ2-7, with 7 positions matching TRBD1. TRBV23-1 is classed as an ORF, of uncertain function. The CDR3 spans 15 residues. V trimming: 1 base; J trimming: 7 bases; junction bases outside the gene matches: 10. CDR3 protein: CASSQLARDRKEQYF. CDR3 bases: TGCGCCAGCAGTCAATTAGCCAGGGACAGAAAAGAGCAGTACTTC.

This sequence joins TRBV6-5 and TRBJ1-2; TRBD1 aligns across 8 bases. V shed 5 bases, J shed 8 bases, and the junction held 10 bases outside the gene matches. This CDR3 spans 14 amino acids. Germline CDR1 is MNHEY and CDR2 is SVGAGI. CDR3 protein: CASSPGGSADGYTF. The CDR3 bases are TGTGCCAGCAGTCCAGGGGGCTCCGCAGACGGCTACACCTTC.

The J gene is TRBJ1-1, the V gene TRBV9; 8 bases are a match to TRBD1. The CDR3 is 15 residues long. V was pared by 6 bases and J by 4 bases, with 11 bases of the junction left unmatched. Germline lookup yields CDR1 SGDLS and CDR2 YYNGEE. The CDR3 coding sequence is TGTGCCAGCACAAGGACAGGGTCGAGAGGCACTGAAGCTTTCTTT. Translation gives CASTRTGSRGTEAFF. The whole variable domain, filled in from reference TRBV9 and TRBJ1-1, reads DSGVTQTPKHLITATGQRVTLRCSPRSGDLSVYWYQQSLDQGLQFLIQYYNGEERAKGNILERFSAQQFPDLHSELNLSSLELGDSALYFCASTRTGSRGTEAFFGQGTRLTVV.

Written as DNA, the CDR3 is TGTGCCAGCAGCTTAAACGAGAATACGAGGGGCTACACCTTC. It specifies CASSLNENTRGYTF. The chain carries TRBV7-8 and TRBJ1-2; D is uncertain. The V end was cut by 2 bases, the J end by 8 bases, with 15 bases between. Germline V gene lookup returns CDR1 SGHVS and CDR2 FQNEAQ. The CDR3 extends over 14 amino acids.

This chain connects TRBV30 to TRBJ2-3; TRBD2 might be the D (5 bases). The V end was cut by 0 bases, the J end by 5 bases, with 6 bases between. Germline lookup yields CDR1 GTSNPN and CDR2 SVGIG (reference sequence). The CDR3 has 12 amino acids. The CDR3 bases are TGTGCCTGGAGTGTACGGGGAGATACGCAGTATTTT. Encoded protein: CAWSVRGDTQYF.

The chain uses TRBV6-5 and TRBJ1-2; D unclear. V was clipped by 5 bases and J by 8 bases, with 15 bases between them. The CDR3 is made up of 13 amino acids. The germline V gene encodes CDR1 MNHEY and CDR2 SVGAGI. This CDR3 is CASSPQTSRGYTF. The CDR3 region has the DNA TGTGCCAGCAGTCCCCAGACAAGTAGGGGCTACACCTTC.